This TCR beta chain was sequenced during a study of control samples from healthy donors and cancer patients (dated by TCRdb to the early 2020s). A word on this clone: No cognate antigen has been identified for it. Qualities for individual bases were not recorded, and no much larger clone is one base off.

To prepare the library, the immunoSEQ multiplex PCR assay was applied. Imported from immuneACCESS, the table was reduced by TCRdb to in-frame sequences with V and J called. These copies leave out some clones; in studies compared against another copy, an unresolved V gene accounts for under half, and the cause of the remainder is not known. The sample yields more than 85,000 clones; about 90% were counted once. The ten biggest clones cover around 2.3% of the sample. CDR1 and CDR2 (SEHNR, FQNEAQ) derive from the germline V gene (reference sequence). V is shortened by 2 bases, J by 3 bases, and the region joining them spans 4 bases. From the cysteine through the phenylalanine, the CDR3 covers 12 amino acids. The DNA shown is the 36-base CDR3, in frame from base 1.

The sequencing sample was made of blood. The source is a woman aged 18-30 years in good health. The chain is made from TRBV7-9 and TRBJ1-1; confidence is insufficient to name the D gene. This receptor carries the CDR3 CASSLLYTEAFF. The DNA is as follows: TGTGCCAGCAGCTTACTCTACACTGAAGCTTTCTTT.